These T cell receptor beta chains were read from a single sample in a study of early T cells in non-severe SARS-CoV-2 infection. TCRdb processed the 5' RACE reads anew with MiXCR; each CDR3 protein has one entry. The sample contains 25,000 to 30,000 distinct CDR3 sequences, roughly 6% of which appear only once. The material sequenced was whole blood. These receptor sequences come from an adult who was a healthcare worker with PCR-confirmed SARS-CoV-2 infection or an uninfected control (not recorded which). Each CDR3 is given without its conserved first and last residue.

J: TRBJ1-5
V: TRBV6-2/TRBV6-3
CDR3: ASTARQGASQPQH

J: TRBJ2-7
V: TRBV7-9
CDR3: ASSWGQGRSEQY

J: TRBJ1-6
V: TRBV5-5
CDR3: ASSRWTGGNSPLH

J: TRBJ2-1
V: TRBV7-9
CDR3: ASSSQGGGATYNEQF

J: TRBJ2-1
V: TRBV12-3/TRBV12-4
CDR3: ASSFNVVGEQF

J: TRBJ2-5
V: TRBV6-1
CDR3: ASRLAGAQETQY

J: TRBJ2-3
V: TRBV20-1
CDR3: SARGADNTDTQY

J: TRBJ1-1
V: TRBV10-3
CDR3: AISESSHMNTEAF

J: TRBJ2-1
V: TRBV20-1
CDR3: SARGTSGRWNEQF

J: TRBJ2-1
V: TRBV20-1
CDR3: SASRDASSYNEQF

J: TRBJ1-4
V: TRBV28
CDR3: ASSFQGAINEKLF

J: TRBJ2-3
V: TRBV5-6
CDR3: ASSLGRTSGTDTQY

J: TRBJ2-3
V: TRBV27
CDR3: ASSPRRDSTDTQY

J: TRBJ2-7
V: TRBV19
CDR3: ASSIGDSYEQY

J: TRBJ1-3
V: TRBV12-3/TRBV12-4
CDR3: ASSPGQTRNTIY

J: TRBJ1-2
V: TRBV25-1
CDR3: ASSRGEGYGYT

J: TRBJ2-1
V: TRBV11-3
CDR3: ASSLVRGGQNEQF

J: TRBJ2-7
V: TRBV7-9
CDR3: ASSATAYEQY

J: TRBJ2-3
V: TRBV7-8
CDR3: ASSWEGLHTDTQY

J: TRBJ2-7
V: TRBV20-1
CDR3: SARLQGARAYEQY

J: TRBJ2-5
V: TRBV11-2
CDR3: ASSSDRGLKETQY

J: TRBJ1-2
V: TRBV6-1
CDR3: ASSPGTGEYGYT

J: TRBJ2-7
V: TRBV7-2
CDR3: ASSPVTLSGRSYEQY

J: TRBJ2-7
V: TRBV12-3/TRBV12-4
CDR3: ASSLKGQGIHEQY

J: TRBJ2-3
V: TRBV18
CDR3: ASTPSTSGTDTQY

J: TRBJ2-3
V: TRBV12-3/TRBV12-4
CDR3: ASSLRGGRRTDTQY

J: TRBJ2-6
V: TRBV9
CDR3: ASSAGTLGANVLT

J: TRBJ2-1
V: TRBV24-1
CDR3: ATSDLAWTSGAKRNEQF

J: TRBJ2-3
V: TRBV6-4
CDR3: ASSDGTSGTDTQY

J: TRBJ1-1
V: TRBV18
CDR3: ASSPRGGRGMNTEAF

J: TRBJ2-2
V: TRBV5-1
CDR3: ASSLRLAGPNTGELF

J: TRBJ1-5
V: TRBV30
CDR3: AWNKMDDQPQH

J: TRBJ2-5
V: TRBV13
CDR3: ASPGLAGEHGTQY

J: TRBJ1-2
V: TRBV4-1
CDR3: ASSHQIRDRALGYT

J: TRBJ1-2
V: TRBV6-7
CDR3: ASIPGQGCYGYT

J: TRBJ2-1
V: TRBV9
CDR3: ASSASQVEQF

J: TRBJ1-1
V: TRBV6-6
CDR3: ASTEWEGTEAF

J: TRBJ2-5
V: TRBV18
CDR3: ASSQQETQY

J: TRBJ1-2
V: TRBV7-9
CDR3: ASSARTGADYGYT

J: TRBJ2-1
V: TRBV20-1
CDR3: SATVRDRGLEQF

J: TRBJ2-1
V: TRBV27
CDR3: ASKGGGYNEQF

J: TRBJ2-2
V: TRBV6-5
CDR3: ASSYGLAGGLLNTGELF

J: TRBJ1-4
V: TRBV11-3
CDR3: ATSRTIDEKLF

J: TRBJ2-5
V: TRBV7-2
CDR3: ASSLVHTLETQY

J: TRBJ2-7
V: TRBV10-3
CDR3: AISGLIYEQY

J: TRBJ1-4
V: TRBV7-9
CDR3: ASSQRTTNEKLF

J: TRBJ2-6
V: TRBV6-6
CDR3: ASRTDRSGANVLT

J: TRBJ2-1
V: TRBV4-1
CDR3: ASSHGRLAGDNEQF